The 28 T cell receptor beta chains listed next were all sequenced from one sample in a study of shared T cell receptors in the human thymus. Sequencing was performed with immunoSEQ multiplex PCR; in TCRdb, only in-frame clones are kept and a portion is missing. The table records about 660,000 clones, more than 75% of them present only once. This sample was also put to use in a study of human thymus T cells.

Sequencing was carried out using thymocytes. These receptor sequences come from a boy younger than two with a congenital heart defect.

The chain joins TRBV19 to TRBJ2-1, with TRBD2 matching 8 bases. Germline CDR1 is LNHDA and CDR2 is SQIVND (reference sequence). The CDR3 has 18 amino acids. After removal of 6 bases from V and 8 bases from J, the junction contained 21 bases not matched to a gene. CDR3 residues: CASSSIDPGLAGFDEQFF. CDR3 in DNA: TGTGCCAGTAGCAGTATAGACCCCGGGCTAGCGGGTTTCGATGAGCAGTTCTTC.

The V gene is TRBV30, the J gene TRBJ2-7; D possibly corresponds to TRBD2 (6 bases). Trimming took off 3 bases at V and 10 bases at J, with 13 bases between the two ends. The CDR3 runs to 11 residues. Looked up from germline, CDR1 is GTSNPN and CDR2 is SVGIG (reference sequence). The CDR3 region has the DNA TGTGCCTGGAGACTAAAGGAGGGACAGTACTTC. Translated, it gives CAWRLKEGQYF.

The chain links TRBV5-1 to TRBJ2-7; 11 bases line up with TRBD1. Per the germline V gene, CDR1 is SGHRS and CDR2 is YFSETQ. The ends lost 0 bases at V and 6 bases at J; junction bases unmatched: 11. The CDR3 length is 17 residues. CDR3 sequence reads: CASSLAPDRGLAGEQYF. CDR3 sequence (DNA): TGCGCCAGCAGCTTGGCCCCGGACAGGGGGCTAGCAGGCGAGCAGTACTTC.

V and J are TRBV30 and TRBJ2-6, with 12 bases that match TRBD1. J was trimmed by 2 bases and V by 2 bases; bases with no gene match: 10. Germline V gene data show CDR1 as GTSNPN and CDR2 as SVGIG (reference sequence). The CDR3 has 19 residues. This CDR3 is CAWSLTGTGGETGANVLTF. The CDR3 coding sequence is TGTGCCTGGAGTCTAACCGGGACAGGGGGCGAAACTGGGGCCAACGTCCTGACTTTC.

This clone has only one observation. This chain joins TRBV12-5 and TRBJ2-1; TRBD2 matches at 8 bases. This CDR3 comprises 17 residues. Trimming at V came to 0 bases and at J to 5 bases, leaving 9 bases not matched to a gene. Germline CDR1 LGHNT, CDR2 FRNRAP. Here the CDR3 DNA reads TGTGCTAGTGGTTTGGTACAGAGACTAGCGCCCAACAATGAGCAGTTCTTC. It is translated as CASGLVQRLAPNNEQFF.

The chain uses TRBV27 and TRBJ2-7; D is possibly TRBD2 (7 bases). V was shortened by 5 bases and J by 2 bases, with 19 bases between the two germline ends. Germline CDR1 reads MNHEY; CDR2 reads SMNVEV (reference sequence). CDR3 size: 16 residues. The CDR3 reads CASSHAGGPVTYEQYF. In DNA form, the CDR3 reads TGTGCCAGCAGTCACGCCGGGGGGCCGGTGACCTACGAGCAGTACTTC.

The V and J genes are TRBV4-1 and TRBJ2-1; D may be TRBD1 (6 bases). The CDR3 is 15 residues long. Germline V lookup: CDR1 MGHRA, CDR2 YSYEKL. With 1 base removed from V and 4 bases from J, the gap between germline ends came to 11 bases. CDR3 in DNA: TGCGCCAGCAGCCAAGGAGGGACAAGATACAATGAGCAGTTCTTC. Translating gives CASSQGGTRYNEQFF.

This chain uses TRBV4-3 with TRBJ2-7; 7 bases align to TRBD2. V lost 0 bases, J lost 6 bases, and 14 bases stayed unmatched. Germline V gives CDR1 LGHNA, CDR2 YSLEER. The CDR3 sequence is 17 residues long. CDR3: CASSQDVVGTTPLEQYF. CDR3 nucleotide sequence: TGCGCCAGCAGCCAAGATGTCGTCGGGACTACACCCCTCGAGCAGTACTTC.

The chain employs TRBV6-1 and TRBJ2-7; the match to TRBD1 covers 7 bases. The V and J ends lost 6 bases and 3 bases, in that order; junction bases with no gene match: 5. The CDR3 contains 13 residues. The germline gives CDR1 MNHNS, CDR2 SASEGT. In DNA, the CDR3 is TGTGCCAGCAGACCGGGACAGAACTACGAGCAGTACTTC. This translates into CASRPGQNYEQYF.

The gene calls are TRBV4-1 and TRBJ2-7; TRBD2 matches 8 bases. The CDR3 covers 16 residues. The J segment lost 1 base and the V segment lost 3 bases, leaving 8 bases of the junction unmatched. Per germline, CDR1 MGHRA and CDR2 YSYEKL. The CDR3 loop is CASSHISGTQSYEQYF. The CDR3 nucleotides are TGCGCCAGCAGCCACATTAGCGGGACACAGTCCTACGAGCAGTACTTC.

The chain joins TRBV19 to TRBJ2-3; 10 nucleotides agree with TRBD1. V trimming: 5 bases; J trimming: 3 bases; junction bases outside the gene matches: 8. The germline CDR1 and CDR2 sequences are LNHDA and SQIVND (reference sequence). The CDR3 extends over 16 amino acids. The CDR3 sequence: CASSLMTGGRTDTQYF. The CDR3, as DNA: TGTGCCAGTAGTCTAATGACAGGGGGCCGGACAGATACGCAGTATTTT.

This clone appeared once. This specimen includes other DNA sequences encoding the same CDR3. The chain carries TRBV4-3 and TRBJ2-1, with TRBD2 matching over 11 bases. The CDR3 loop spans 16 amino acids. V trimming: 1 base; J trimming: 4 bases; junction bases outside the gene matches: 3. Per the germline V gene, CDR1 is LGHNA and CDR2 is YSLEER. This CDR3 reads CASSQGLAGGYNEQFF. The CDR3, as DNA: TGCGCCAGCAGCCAAGGGTTAGCGGGAGGGTACAATGAGCAGTTCTTC.

The J gene is TRBJ2-1, the V gene TRBV4-3; D gene ambiguous. V lost 3 bases and J lost 0, with 15 bases in between. The CDR3 runs 17 residues. Germline assignment: CDR1 LGHNA and CDR2 YSLEER. This CDR3 is CASSQQPGLDSYNEQFF. The CDR3 coding sequence is TGCGCCAGCAGCCAGCAACCAGGCCTTGACTCCTACAATGAGCAGTTCTTC.

J is TRBJ2-7 and V is TRBV18, with TRBD1 as a possible D gene (6 bases). CDR1 and CDR2 from the germline V gene are KGHSH and LQKENI. The V gene lost 3 bases and the J gene lost 9 bases, with 9 bases spanning the gap. The CDR3 contains 11 residues. CDR3 in amino acids: CASSPNRVQYF. CDR3 bases: TGTGCCAGCTCACCTAACAGGGTGCAGTACTTC.

The chain recombines TRBV28 with TRBJ2-5, with D possibly being TRBD1 (6 bases). The V end was cut by 10 bases, the J end by 0 bases, with 9 bases between. Germline V gene sequence: CDR1 MDHEN, CDR2 SYDVKM. This CDR3 is built from 12 residues. The CDR3 is CAISGDQETQYF. In nucleotides, the CDR3 is TGTGCCATCTCAGGGGACCAAGAGACCCAGTACTTC.

The chain joins TRBV28 to TRBJ2-3, with TRBD2 matching 11 bases. The germline CDR1 and CDR2 sequences are MDHEN and SYDVKM. The junction had 18 bases not matched to a gene; V was cut back by 10 bases and J by 3 bases. The CDR3 has 18 amino acids. The CDR3 loop is CAIRTSGYPAAGTDTQYF. The CDR3 DNA sequence: TGTGCCATCAGGACTAGCGGGTATCCGGCTGCGGGGACAGATACGCAGTATTTT.

This clone was picked up a small number of times. The V call is TRBV28, the J call TRBJ1-4; TRBD1 might be the D (5 bases). CDR3 length equals 14 residues. Germline values: CDR1 MDHEN, CDR2 SYDVKM. V was trimmed by 6 bases and J by 5 bases, leaving 13 bases between them. CDR3 nucleotides: TGTGCCAGCAGAACTGGGGGGATAAATGAAAAACTGTTTTTT. It codes for CASRTGGINEKLFF.

This chain connects TRBV5-8 to TRBJ1-2; D is uncertain. V was trimmed by 2 bases and J by 5 bases, leaving 10 bases between them. CDR3 size: 13 residues. Germline V gene sequence: CDR1 SGHTS, CDR2 YDEGEE. The DNA of the CDR3 is TGTGCCAGCAGCTTTCGGGGAGTTTATGGCTACACCTTC. Its protein product is CASSFRGVYGYTF.

This clone appeared once. V and J are TRBV30 and TRBJ2-7; possible D gene TRBD2, 5 bases. The CDR3 consists of 20 residues. Germline CDR1 is GTSNPN and CDR2 is SVGIG (reference sequence). Between the trimmed V and J ends, which lost 2 bases and 0 bases, there was a span of 29 bases. CDR3 DNA sequence: TGTGCCTGGAGTCCACCGGCCCCGGTTCTAGCCGATAAAAGCTCCTACGAGCAGTACTTC. This codes for CAWSPPAPVLADKSSYEQYF.

The chain employs TRBV9 and TRBJ2-1; 7 nucleotides line up with TRBD2. Germline CDR1 is SGDLS and CDR2 is YYNGEE. This CDR3 spans 14 amino acids. J gave up 3 bases and V 2 bases, and 2 bases lay outside the gene matches. The CDR3 reads CASSVSGYYNEQFF. DNA of the CDR3: TGTGCCAGCAGCGTTAGCGGGTACTACAATGAGCAGTTCTTC.

The rearrangement links TRBV7-2 to TRBJ1-3; D not resolved. Germline V gives CDR1 SGHTA, CDR2 FQGNSA. V lost 0 bases, J lost 2 bases, and 11 bases lay in between. The CDR3 runs 16 residues. Written as DNA, the CDR3 is TGTGCCAGCAGCTTAGCGCTTTTGGCAGCTGGAAACACCATATATTTT. Protein sequence: CASSLALLAAGNTIYF.

This clone has only one observation. The chain couples TRBV6-1 to TRBJ1-1; D perhaps matches TRBD1 (6 bases). Between the trimmed V and J ends, which lost 3 bases and 1 base, there was a span of 15 bases. The CDR3 has 16 residues. Looked up from germline, CDR1 is MNHNS and CDR2 is SASEGT. CDR3 residues: CASSDYRTQGNTEAFF. In DNA form, the CDR3 reads TGTGCCAGCAGTGATTACCGGACACAGGGGAACACTGAAGCTTTCTTT.

This clone was counted only a few times. This sequence joins TRBV27 and TRBJ2-1, with 9 bases identical to TRBD1. Trimming at V came to 3 bases and at J to 7 bases, leaving 7 bases not matched to a gene. The germline V gene encodes CDR1 MNHEY and CDR2 SMNVEV (reference sequence). The CDR3 is made up of 15 amino acids. CDR3 in amino acids: CASSFKGQGWNEQFF. DNA for the CDR3: TGTGCCAGCAGTTTTAAGGGACAGGGTTGGAATGAGCAGTTCTTC.

The chain recombines TRBV4-1 with TRBJ1-1; a weak D match, TRBD1 (5 bases). This CDR3 contains 13 residues. V lost 0 bases, J lost 14 bases, and 16 bases lay in between. Germline CDR1 is MGHRA and CDR2 is YSYEKL. The CDR3 sequence is CASSQDLTPGLFF. CDR3 DNA sequence: TGCGCCAGCAGCCAAGATCTTACGCCAGGGCTGTTCTTT.

The rearrangement links TRBV4-3 to TRBJ2-7, with TRBD1 as a possible D gene (6 bases). CDR3 size: 19 residues. CDR1 and CDR2 from the germline V gene are LGHNA and YSLEER. Trimming removed 2 bases at V and 3 bases at J, with 26 bases between. The CDR3 DNA is TGCGCCAGCAGCCAATCCCAGGGGCTTGGAAAGAGTCTTATCTACGAGCAGTACTTC. Translating gives CASSQSQGLGKSLIYEQYF.

This chain joins TRBV7-2 and TRBJ2-5, with 7 positions matching TRBD1. Germline trimming cut 6 bases from V and 5 bases from J; bases unmatched to any gene: 9. Per germline, CDR1 SGHTA and CDR2 FQGNSA. This CDR3 spans 14 amino acids. This CDR3 is CASRGQEVSETQYF. The CDR3 DNA sequence: TGTGCCAGCAGAGGACAGGAGGTCTCGGAGACCCAGTACTTC.

This chain joins TRBV5-1 and TRBJ2-5; perhaps TRBD1 as D (6 bases). Germline values: CDR1 SGHRS, CDR2 YFSETQ. CDR3 length: 19 residues. V was pared by 6 bases and J by 5 bases, with 32 bases between. The CDR3 protein is CASKPPGTTNYPHYETQYF. CDR3 nucleotides: TGCGCCAGCAAACCACCCGGGACAACGAATTACCCACACTATGAGACCCAGTACTTC. Based on the CDR3 plus reference TRBV5-1 and TRBJ2-5, the full variable domain is KAGVTQTPRYLIKTRGQQVTLSCSPISGHRSVSWYQQTPGQGLQFLFEYFSETQRNKGNFPGRFSGRQFSNSRSEMNVSTLELGDSALYLCASKPPGTTNYPHYETQYFGPGTRLLVL.

The V and J genes are TRBV2 and TRBJ2-4; D is undetermined. The V end lost 4 bases, the J end lost 0 bases, and 7 bases lay between the germline ends. This CDR3 contains 14 residues. CDR1 is SNHLY, CDR2 FYNNEI, per germline. This chain's CDR3 is CASSGPIAKNIQYF. The CDR3 DNA follows: TGTGCCAGCAGTGGTCCCATAGCCAAAAACATTCAGTACTTC. Looking up the rest from reference TRBV2 and TRBJ2-4 gives the full variable domain: EPEVTQTPSHQVTQMGQEVILRCVPISNHLYFYWYRQILGQKVEFLVSFYNNEISEKSEIFDDQFSVERPDGSNFTLKIRSTKLEDSAMYFCASSGPIAKNIQYFGAGTRLSVL.